A single sample gave rise to the 26 T cell receptor beta chains below, sequenced in a study of blood T cell repertoires in COVID-19. The table came from immunoSEQ multiplex PCR; TCRdb's copy has only in-frame clones and leaves some out. The sample records 100,000 to 150,000 clones, more than 70% being singletons. The sample comprised peripheral blood. These receptors came from a man in his 60s with acute or convalescent COVID-19.

This chain uses TRBV5-8 with TRBJ2-2; D not certain. The CDR3 extends over 17 amino acids. V lost 1 base and J lost 1, with 14 bases in between. Germline CDR1 reads SGHTS; CDR2 reads YDEGEE. The CDR3 region has the DNA TGTGCCAGCAGCTTGTGGTCCGGCGGCCAGAACACCGGGGAGCTGTTTTTT. This gives the protein CASSLWSGGQNTGELFF. Using reference TRBV5-8 and TRBJ2-2 for the parts outside the CDR3, the full variable domain is EAGVTQSPTHLIKTRGQQATLRCSPISGHTSVYWYQQALGLGLQFLLWYDEGEERNRGNFPPRFSGRQFPNYSSELNVNALELEDSALYLCASSLWSGGQNTGELFFGEGSRLTVL.

The rearrangement joins TRBV5-1 to TRBJ2-7; a possible D gene is TRBD1 (5 bases). Germline assignment: CDR1 SGHRS and CDR2 YFSETQ. Deletions cut 0 bases from V and 2 bases from J, with 15 bases between. The CDR3 covers 16 residues. The CDR3 region has the DNA TGCGCCAGCAGCTTGGTGCAGGGTTCCGTCACCTACGAGCAGTACTTC. It translates to CASSLVQGSVTYEQYF.

This chain connects TRBV27 to TRBJ2-7, with 11 bases aligning to TRBD2. With 7 bases clipped from V and 3 bases from J, the junction kept 11 bases outside the gene matches. CDR1 and CDR2 from the germline V gene are MNHEY and SMNVEV (reference sequence). CDR3 length: 16 residues. The CDR3 reads CASTLAGGDTGYEQYF. The CDR3 region has the DNA TGTGCCAGCACCCTAGCGGGGGGCGATACCGGCTACGAGCAGTACTTC.

This chain links TRBV6-6 with TRBJ1-2; D gene ambiguous. The CDR3 contains 14 residues. Germline assignment: CDR1 MNHNY and CDR2 SVGAGI (reference sequence). The V end was cut by 5 bases, the J end by 8 bases, with 18 bases between. The CDR3 loop reads CASSPGGRAEGYTF. CDR3 sequence (DNA): TGTGCCAGCAGTCCCGGAGGCAGAGCAGAGGGCTACACCTTC.

V is TRBV11-2 and J is TRBJ2-5; TRBD2 matches 9 bases. J gave up 2 bases and V 0 bases, and 4 bases lay outside the gene matches. Germline assignment: CDR1 SGHAT and CDR2 FQNNGV. The length of the CDR3 is 16 residues. CDR3 protein: CASSLDRAGGQETQYF. The CDR3 DNA reads TGTGCCAGCAGCTTAGATCGAGCGGGGGGTCAAGAGACCCAGTACTTC.

The gene calls are TRBV3-1 (or the pseudogene TRBV3-2) and TRBJ1-2; D is undetermined. V was clipped by 1 base and J by 8 bases, with 14 bases between them. CDR1 is LGHDT and CDR2 is YNNKEL in the germline V gene (reference sequence). There are 14 residues in the CDR3. The CDR3 sequence: CASSQGVGLGGYTF. CDR3 DNA sequence: TGTGCCAGCAGCCAAGGGGTGGGCCTTGGGGGCTACACCTTC.

The CDR3 DNA sequence: TGTGCCTGGGTCAGGGGCTCGGCAGATACGCAGTATTTT. This sequence encodes CAWVRGSADTQYF. V and J are TRBV30 and TRBJ2-3; tentative D call: TRBD1 (6 bases). The CDR3 runs to 13 residues. With 5 bases removed from V and 4 bases from J, the gap between germline ends came to 13 bases. Germline V CDR1 and CDR2: GTSNPN, SVGIG (reference sequence).

This chain uses TRBV5-6 with TRBJ2-1; D is ambiguous. V gave up 2 bases and J gave up 0 bases, with 9 bases separating them. The germline gives CDR1 SGHDT, CDR2 YYEEEE. The CDR3 has 15 residues. CDR3 sequence reads: CASSFTGSSYNEQFF. The DNA for the CDR3 is TGTGCCAGCAGCTTTACCGGGTCCTCCTACAATGAGCAGTTCTTC.

This rearrangement joins TRBV11-2 to TRBJ2-3; TRBD2 agrees at 7 bases. The CDR3 length is 14 residues. The V gene's germline CDR1 is SGHAT and CDR2 FQNNGV. V was clipped by 7 bases and J by 2 bases; unmatched bases: 6. CDR3 in amino acids: CASIMGGYTDTQYF. CDR3 coding DNA: TGTGCCAGCATCATGGGGGGGTACACAGATACGCAGTATTTT.

The rearrangement uses TRBV9 and TRBJ1-6, with D perhaps matching TRBD1 (6 bases). The CDR3 contains 17 residues. Germline assignment: CDR1 SGDLS and CDR2 YYNGEE. V gave up 3 bases and J gave up 0 bases, with 13 bases separating them. The CDR3 protein is CASSADRSSSYNSPLHF. The CDR3, as DNA: TGTGCCAGCAGCGCTGACAGGTCGAGCTCCTATAATTCACCCCTCCACTTT.

This chain connects TRBV10-3 to TRBJ2-2, with 8 bases aligning to TRBD2. The junction had 9 bases not matched to a gene; V was cut back by 7 bases and J by 5 bases. The germline V gene encodes CDR1 ENHRY and CDR2 SYGVKD. The CDR3 sequence is 15 residues long. CDR3 in amino acids: CAIKVAGGETGELFF. The DNA for the CDR3 is TGTGCCATCAAGGTCGCGGGAGGAGAAACCGGGGAGCTGTTTTTT.

V gene TRBV5-1 combines with J gene TRBJ2-1; 16 nucleotides agree with TRBD2. The ends lost 4 bases at V and 1 base at J; junction bases unmatched: 2. CDR1 and CDR2 (germline): SGHRS, YFSETQ. The CDR3 is 17 amino acids. The CDR3 reads CASSQGLAGGSYNEQFF. CDR3 in DNA: TGCGCCAGCAGCCAGGGACTAGCGGGAGGGTCCTACAATGAGCAGTTCTTC.

This rearrangement joins TRBV5-6 to TRBJ1-1; 7 positions match TRBD1. The length of the CDR3 is 13 residues. Trimming removed 4 bases from V and 6 bases from J; junction bases left unmatched: 6. The V gene's germline CDR1 is SGHDT and CDR2 YYEEEE. CDR3 loop: CASSRQGVAEAFF. The CDR3 nucleotides read TGTGCCAGCAGCCGACAGGGAGTGGCTGAAGCTTTCTTT. The whole variable domain, remainder taken from reference TRBV5-6 and TRBJ1-1, is DAGVTQSPTHLIKTRGQQVTLRCSPKSGHDTVSWYQQALGQGPQFIFQYYEEEERQRGNFPDRFSGHQFPNYSSELNVNALLLGDSALYLCASSRQGVAEAFFGQGTRLTVV.

The chain uses TRBV18 and TRBJ1-4; unclear D gene. V lost 4 bases and J lost 2, with 11 bases in between. This CDR3 contains 15 residues. The germline CDR1 and CDR2 sequences are KGHSH and LQKENI. The CDR3 protein is CASSQTGFTNEKLFF. DNA for the CDR3: TGTGCCAGCTCACAAACGGGGTTCACTAATGAAAAACTGTTTTTT.

V gene TRBV24-1 combines with J gene TRBJ2-3; 15 bases align to TRBD2. The germline gives CDR1 KGHDR, CDR2 SFDVKD. J was trimmed by 0 bases and V by 4 bases; bases with no gene match: 4. This CDR3 comprises 18 residues. CDR3 coding DNA: TGTGCCACCAGTGACGCGGGACTAGCGGGGGGTAGCACAGATACGCAGTATTTT. Protein product: CATSDAGLAGGSTDTQYF.

The chain carries TRBV27 and TRBJ1-5, with D possibly TRBD1 on 6 matching bases. This CDR3 has 15 amino acids. V was pared by 2 bases and J by 5 bases, with 13 bases between. Germline assignment: CDR1 MNHEY and CDR2 SMNVEV (reference sequence). As DNA, the CDR3 is TGTGCCAGCAGTTTAGGGCCAGGGGTCCATCAGCCCCAGCATTTT. Protein: CASSLGPGVHQPQHF.

The chain combines TRBV4-1 with TRBJ1-1, with TRBD1 as a possible D gene (5 bases). V dropped 1 base and J dropped 0 bases, with 18 bases sitting between them. This CDR3 region has 18 residues. Germline V gives CDR1 MGHRA, CDR2 YSYEKL. The CDR3 DNA reads as TGCGCCAGCAGCCAAGGGTCGTGGGGCAGCCGCATGAACACTGAAGCTTTCTTT. It encodes CASSQGSWGSRMNTEAFF.

J is TRBJ2-3 and V is TRBV3-1 (or the pseudogene TRBV3-2); TRBD2 aligns across 9 bases. The length of the CDR3 is 15 residues. V dropped 4 bases and J dropped 4; count of bases not matched to a gene: 6. Germline values: CDR1 LGHDT, CDR2 YNNKEL (reference sequence). In DNA, the CDR3 is TGTGCCAGCAGCCGCCAGGCTAGCGGGGCAGATACGCAGTATTTT. This codes for CASSRQASGADTQYF.

The V call is TRBV19, the J call TRBJ1-5; D is ambiguous. The germline V and J ends were trimmed by 6 bases and 2 bases, with 14 bases remaining between them. Germline CDR1 and CDR2: LNHDA and SQIVND (reference sequence). The CDR3 spans 15 residues. The CDR3 DNA follows: TGTGCCAGTAGACGAGGCGCCGGGGGCAATCAGCCCCAGCATTTT. Translated: CASRRGAGGNQPQHF.

V and J are TRBV18 and TRBJ2-1; D is unresolved. This CDR3 contains 15 residues. Germline CDR1 and CDR2: KGHSH and LQKENI. V was shortened by 2 bases and J by 2 bases, with 10 bases between the two germline ends. The CDR3 nucleotides read TGTGCCAGCTCACCAATAGTAGCAACCTACAATGAGCAGTTCTTC. Its translation is CASSPIVATYNEQFF.

The chain links TRBV5-3 to TRBJ2-3, with a possible D match to TRBD1 (6 bases). TRBV5-3 is an ORF; its function is uncertain. The CDR3 has 16 residues. V lost 2 bases and J 4 bases, leaving 17 bases between the germline ends. CDR3 residues: CARSLTGPTEPDTQYF. CDR3 DNA: TGTGCCAGAAGCTTAACAGGGCCCACGGAGCCAGATACGCAGTATTTT.

This clone has just one count. This chain links TRBV3-1 (or the pseudogene TRBV3-2) with TRBJ2-5; 7 positions agree with TRBD2. The CDR3 sequence is 16 residues long. After removal of 4 bases from V and 2 bases from J, the junction contained 10 bases not matched to a gene. Germline assignment: CDR1 LGHDT and CDR2 YNNKEL (reference sequence). The CDR3 loop is CASSPRGERPQETQYF. The CDR3 bases are TGTGCCAGCAGCCCCCGGGGGGAGAGGCCTCAAGAGACCCAGTACTTC.

The rearrangement uses TRBV24-1 and TRBJ2-2; the match to TRBD1 covers 7 bases. The germline CDR1 and CDR2 sequences are KGHDR and SFDVKD. The CDR3 extends over 13 amino acids. J gave up 6 bases and V 7 bases, and 4 bases lay outside the gene matches. CDR3 nucleotide sequence: TGTGCCACCAGGGGACAGCGGCCCGGGGAGCTGTTTTTT. Encoded protein: CATRGQRPGELFF.

J is TRBJ1-2 and V is TRBV3-1 (or the pseudogene TRBV3-2); no reliable D call. V was clipped by 6 bases and J by 4 bases, with 15 bases between them. Germline V CDR1 and CDR2: LGHDT, YNNKEL (reference sequence). The CDR3 contains 14 residues. DNA of the CDR3: TGTGCCAGCAGGCCATCGGGATCCCTCTATGGCTACACCTTC. It yields the protein CASRPSGSLYGYTF.

This clone has a single count. The V gene is TRBV5-4, the J gene TRBJ1-2, with TRBD1 identical over 8 bases. The V gene's germline CDR1 is SGHNT and CDR2 YYREEE (reference sequence). This CDR3 contains 15 residues. V was clipped by 10 bases and J by 2 bases; unmatched bases: 13. The CDR3 nucleotides are TGTGCCTCCCGCCCCCGGGGACAGGAGAACTATGGCTACACCTTC. This translates into CASRPRGQENYGYTF.

V and J are TRBV6-1 and TRBJ1-3; 10 positions agree with TRBD1. The CDR3 is 17 amino acids. The germline CDR1 and CDR2 sequences are MNHNS and SASEGT. V gave up 3 bases and J gave up 4 bases; unmatched junction bases: 9. CDR3 sequence reads: CASSETGGKFPGNTIYF. The DNA of the CDR3 is TGTGCCAGCAGTGAGACAGGGGGCAAGTTCCCAGGAAACACCATATATTTT.